This TCR beta chain came from a study of blood T cell repertoires in COVID-19 (dated by TCRdb to 2020 to 2022). About the study as a whole: Samples covering the acute and convalescent phases of COVID-19 were provided by collaborators in the United States, Italy and Spain. The dataset comprised deeply sampled blood TCRbeta repertoires from subjects exposed to, actively infected with, or recovered from COVID-19. A de-identified subject ID, COVID-19 status, age in years and sex were almost always included in the sample metadata. Where available, HLA class I and class II types were taken from metadata supplied by the sample provider and were not determined by assay-based typing. The material from the prospective study consisted of cDNA or gDNA derived from T cells, B-cell-depleted T cells, or PBMCs. Samples came from the ongoing ImmuneRACE study (first 160 participants) plus 1,254 subjects from 6 global collaborators. The repertoires were made available in a free public database intended to serve as a resource for research on the immune response to SARS-CoV-2. Study-wide conclusions, independent of this receptor: Clinical and demographic metadata were provided uncurated, with the amount varying by source and participant.

Participants in the prospective study were aged about 18 to 95 years, lived in under 30 United States geographic areas, and enrolled through a virtual design. In the prospective study, cohorts were assigned on the basis of participant-reported clinical history obtained from a screening survey and a study questionnaire. ImmuneRACE Cohort 3 recovered participants were defined by two consecutive negative NP/OP PCR tests, healthcare professional clearance, or symptom resolution. Mobile phlebotomists in the prospective study collected whole blood, serum and a nasopharyngeal or oropharyngeal swab from every participant. Prospective study participants could optionally give additional blood draws and questionnaires over a roughly two-month period. Prospective study blood samples were shipped either frozen or at room temperature before DNA extraction. Points on this clone: Its target antigen remains unknown. It has no much larger one-base neighbor in the sample; base qualities were not kept.

The germline V gene (reference sequence) yields MNHEY for CDR1 and SMNVEV for CDR2. The CDR3 spans 15 residues, from the cysteine through the phenylalanine. The read is trimmed to its CDR3 DNA, 45 bases read in frame from base 1. The trim is 6 bases for V and 2 bases for J, with a gap of 17 bases between the germline ends. TCRbeta CDR3 regions were amplified from genomic DNA using the immunoSEQ Assay, a bias-controlled multiplex PCR. The original pipeline was this. Nucleated cell counts per sample were estimated from amplification of reference gene primers within the assay. To quantify the absolute abundance of each unique TCRbeta CDR3 rearrangement, sequence reads were collapsed and filtered. For each sample, productive Simpson clonality was calculated as the square root of Simpson's diversity index across productive rearrangements. What TCRdb holds here is the immuneACCESS table cut down to in-frame rearrangements. Part of the clones is not present; checked against another copy, under half of the missing clones reflect an unresolved V gene, and the others are unexplained. V and J calls and clone size are given by that table; D and trimming were obtained from the DNA. In all, the sample holds approximately 500,000 clones, and 88% of those were seen once. The ten largest clonotypes hold 1.5% to 2% of the sample.

Recombination joined TRBV27 with TRBJ2-7; perhaps TRBD1 is the D gene, with 5 bases matching. The sequencing input was PBMCs or T cells enriched from blood (not recorded which). This receptor was identified in a woman between 35 and 50 years old who had recovered from COVID-19. The nucleotides are TGTGCCAGCAGCCATTCGGGCAGGGCTACCTACGAGCAGTACTTC. This yields the protein CASSHSGRATYEQYF.